What follows describes a single T cell receptor beta chain. The antigen is not known. Some clones are missing from TCRdb's copy, which holds only in-frame ones; the method was immunoSEQ multiplex PCR. The sample lists around 100,000 clones, roughly 92% occurring once. This specimen comes from a study of siplizumab effects on memory and regulatory T cells. Study findings and constraints: It seemed that naive T cells were more diverse than memory cells and were major contributors to the alloresponse. Whether proliferating Tregs in siplizumab cultures suppress was not functionally confirmed.

The ends were cut back, 5 bases at V and 4 bases at J, with 18 bases in the middle. The germline gives CDR1 SGHVS, CDR2 FQNEAQ. This CDR3 is built from 16 residues. The sample comprised Tregs sorted from blood. The genes are TRBV7-8 and TRBJ1-3; D gene ambiguous. This sequence was found in a human donor in good health. As DNA, the CDR3 is TGTGCCAGCAGCCCCCGCGGGGTTGGTTCGGGAAACACCATATATTTT. Translating gives CASSPRGVGSGNTIYF. Based on the CDR3 plus reference TRBV7-8 and TRBJ1-3, the full variable domain is GAGVSQSPRYKVAKRGQDVALRCDPISGHVSLFWYQQALGQGPEFLTYFQNEAQLDKSGLPSDRFFAERPEGSVSTLKIQRTQQEDSAVYLCASSPRGVGSGNTIYFGEGSWLTVV.